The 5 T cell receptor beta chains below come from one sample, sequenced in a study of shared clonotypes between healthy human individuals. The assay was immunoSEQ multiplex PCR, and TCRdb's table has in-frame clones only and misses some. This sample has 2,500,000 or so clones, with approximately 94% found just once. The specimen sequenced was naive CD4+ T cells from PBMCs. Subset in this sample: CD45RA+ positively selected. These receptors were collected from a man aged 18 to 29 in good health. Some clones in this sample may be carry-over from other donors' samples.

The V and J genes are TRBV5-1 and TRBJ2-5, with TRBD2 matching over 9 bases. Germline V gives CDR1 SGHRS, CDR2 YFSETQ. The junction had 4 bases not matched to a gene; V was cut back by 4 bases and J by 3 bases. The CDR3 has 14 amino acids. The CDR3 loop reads CASSRLAGEETQYF. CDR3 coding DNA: TGCGCCAGCAGCCGGTTAGCGGGAGAAGAGACCCAGTACTTC.

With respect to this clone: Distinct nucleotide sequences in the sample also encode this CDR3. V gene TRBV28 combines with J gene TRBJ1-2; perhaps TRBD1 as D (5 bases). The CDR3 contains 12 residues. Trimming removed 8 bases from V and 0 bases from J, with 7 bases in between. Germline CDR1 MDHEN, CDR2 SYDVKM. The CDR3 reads CASLGANYGYTF. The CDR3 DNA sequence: TGTGCCAGCTTGGGGGCTAACTATGGCTACACCTTC.

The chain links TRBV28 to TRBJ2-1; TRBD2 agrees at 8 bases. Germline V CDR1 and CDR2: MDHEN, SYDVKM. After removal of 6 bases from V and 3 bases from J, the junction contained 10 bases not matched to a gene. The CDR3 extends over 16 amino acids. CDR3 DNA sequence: TGTGCCAGCAGCTCTTTAGCGGGGAGGCTCTACAATGAGCAGTTCTTC. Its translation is CASSSLAGRLYNEQFF. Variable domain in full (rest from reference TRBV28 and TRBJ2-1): DVKVTQSSRYLVKRTGEKVFLECVQDMDHENMFWYRQDPGLGLRLIYFSYDVKMKEKGDIPEGYSVSREKKERFSLILESASTNQTSMYLCASSSLAGRLYNEQFFGPGTRLTVL.

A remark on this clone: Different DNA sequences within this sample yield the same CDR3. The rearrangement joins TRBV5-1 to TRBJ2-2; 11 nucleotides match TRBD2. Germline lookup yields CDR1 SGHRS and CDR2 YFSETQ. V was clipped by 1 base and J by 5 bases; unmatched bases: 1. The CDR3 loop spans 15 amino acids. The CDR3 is CASSLLAGGTGELFF. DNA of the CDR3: TGCGCCAGCAGCTTGCTAGCGGGAGGAACCGGGGAGCTGTTTTTT.

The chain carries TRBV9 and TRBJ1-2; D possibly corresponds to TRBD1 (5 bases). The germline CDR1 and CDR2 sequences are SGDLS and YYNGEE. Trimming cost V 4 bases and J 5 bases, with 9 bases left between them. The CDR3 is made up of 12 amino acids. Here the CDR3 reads CASSPGHYGYTF. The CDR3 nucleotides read TGTGCCAGCAGCCCAGGACATTATGGCTACACCTTC.